This TCR beta chain is drawn from a study of T-cell reconstitution after alpha-beta-depleted transplantation in children. V dropped 7 bases and J dropped 7 bases, with 14 bases sitting between them. Germline lookup yields CDR1 MNHNS and CDR2 SASEGT. CDR3 size: 13 residues. This clonotype has only a few counts. Unique molecular identifiers were built into the TCRbeta library. TCRdb used MiXCR to reprocess the PCR reads, holding one entry per CDR3 protein. The sample includes about 110,000 distinct CDR3 sequences, about 6.4% of them seen just once. Source: PBMCs, mostly from graft donor cells, taken 360 days after TCRalphabeta/CD19-depleted stem cell transplant. V usage is TRBV6-1 and J usage is TRBJ1-3; D is undetermined. This sequence was found in a male patient between 2 and 15 years old who had a stem cell transplant for acute lymphoblastic leukemia, so the T cells may come from the graft donor. DNA of the CDR3: TGTGCCAGCACCACTTTCGGCCGGAACACCATATATTTT. The encoded protein is CASTTFGRNTIYF.